These 29 T cell receptor beta chains were all obtained from the same sample, sequenced in a study of T cell responses to AZD1222 COVID-19 vaccine. Method: immunoSEQ multiplex PCR; TCRdb's copy keeps in-frame clones and lacks some. The sample consists of 200,000 or so clones, about 93% of them appearing once. The source was peripheral blood, collected 28 days after the second AZD1222 dose. These receptors were taken from an adult who received the AZD1222 COVID-19 vaccine.

V is TRBV7-9 and J is TRBJ1-4; D is perhaps TRBD1 (5 bases). The V gene's germline CDR1 is SEHNR and CDR2 FQNEAQ (reference sequence). The CDR3 consists of 15 residues. V was pared by 3 bases and J by 0 bases, with 8 bases between. The CDR3, as DNA: TGTGCCAGCAGCTTCGGGGGACCAACTAATGAAAAACTGTTTTTT. Amino acid sequence: CASSFGGPTNEKLFF.

The V call is TRBV27, the J call TRBJ1-6; D unresolved. CDR3 length equals 14 residues. In germline, CDR1 is MNHEY, CDR2 SMNVEV (reference sequence). Trimming took off 5 bases at V and 8 bases at J, with 13 bases between the two ends. This CDR3 is CASSASRGDSPLHF. The CDR3 region has the DNA TGTGCCAGCAGTGCCAGTAGAGGTGATTCACCCCTCCACTTT.

The chain recombines TRBV27 with TRBJ1-4; D is ambiguous. The CDR3 runs to 15 residues. V lost 1 base and J lost 6, with 12 bases in between. Germline V gene data show CDR1 as MNHEY and CDR2 as SMNVEV (reference sequence). The CDR3 protein is CASSLYRAPDEKLFF. In DNA, the CDR3 is TGTGCCAGCAGTTTATACCGGGCGCCGGATGAAAAACTGTTTTTT.

V is TRBV10-3 and J is TRBJ1-1; possibly TRBD1 for D (5 bases). Per the germline V gene, CDR1 is ENHRY and CDR2 is SYGVKD. The CDR3 totals 15 residues. V lost 8 bases to trimming and J lost 4 bases, with 20 bases between them. The CDR3 DNA reads as TGTGCCATCGGTCAATCCGGACAAGTACTCACTGAAGCTTTCTTT. Translation gives CAIGQSGQVLTEAFF.

The CDR3 sequence: CASSPWTGNTEAFF. The CDR3 DNA is TGTGCCAGCTCACCCTGGACGGGGAACACTGAAGCTTTCTTT. The rearrangement links TRBV18 to TRBJ1-1, with D unclear. The CDR3 consists of 14 residues. Germline assignment: CDR1 KGHSH and CDR2 LQKENI. With 3 bases removed from V and 1 base from J, the gap between germline ends came to 9 bases. Combining the CDR3 with reference TRBV18 and TRBJ1-1 gives the whole variable domain NAGVMQNPRHLVRRRGQEARLRCSPMKGHSHVYWYRQLPEEGLKFMVYLQKENIIDESGMPKERFSAEFPKEGPSILRIQQVVRGDSAAYFCASSPWTGNTEAFFGQGTRLTVV.

The V and J genes are TRBV5-1 and TRBJ1-4; D call uncertain. This CDR3 has 13 amino acids. Trimming took off 6 bases at V and 3 bases at J, with 9 bases between the two ends. CDR1 SGHRS and CDR2 YFSETQ come from the germline V gene. CDR3 protein: CASKEGSNEKLFF. CDR3 nucleotides: TGCGCCAGCAAGGAAGGTTCTAATGAAAAACTGTTTTTT.

This clone is a singleton in its sample. The chain carries TRBV21-1 and TRBJ1-1. TRBV21-1 constitutes a pseudogene. The CDR3 extends over 16 amino acids. In DNA form, the CDR3 reads TGTGCCAGCAGCAAAGGAAGATCTCGTAAAAACACTGAAGCTTTCTTT. This gives the protein CASSKGRSRKNTEAFF.

The chain carries TRBV7-9 and TRBJ1-2; D unclear. Germline V lookup: CDR1 SEHNR, CDR2 FQNEAQ (reference sequence). V was pared by 1 base and J by 5 bases, with 8 bases between. This CDR3 region has 13 residues. The CDR3, as DNA: TGTGCCAGCAGCTTAGGGACTTCTTATGGCTACACCTTC. Translating gives CASSLGTSYGYTF.

The J gene is TRBJ1-2, the V gene TRBV5-1; the D gene is possibly TRBD1 (5 bases). The CDR3 has 18 residues. Looked up from germline, CDR1 is SGHRS and CDR2 is YFSETQ. Between the trimmed V and J ends, which lost 0 bases and 2 bases, there was a span of 20 bases. CDR3 coding DNA: TGCGCCAGCAGCTTGGATGACAGCCTACGAAAACTCAACTATGGCTACACCTTC. The encoded protein is CASSLDDSLRKLNYGYTF.

The genes are TRBV6-5 and TRBJ2-7; D possibly matches TRBD1 or TRBD2 (5 bases each). Trimming removed 5 bases at V and 5 bases at J, with 19 bases between. Looked up from germline, CDR1 is MNHEY and CDR2 is SVGAGI. The CDR3 sequence is 15 residues long. The CDR3 region has the DNA TGTGCCAGCAGTCCAGGGCCCCCTTTGGAGGACGAGCAGTACTTC. Residues: CASSPGPPLEDEQYF.

V usage is TRBV28 and J usage is TRBJ1-2, with 8 bases matching TRBD1. V shed 2 bases, J shed 12 bases, and the junction held 8 bases outside the gene matches. The CDR3 is made up of 13 amino acids. CDR1 MDHEN and CDR2 SYDVKM come from the germline V gene. CDR3 DNA sequence: TGTGCCAGCAGTTTAGACCACAGGGGGGCTAACACCTTC. Its protein is CASSLDHRGANTF.

V and J are TRBV24-1 and TRBJ1-5; D remains ambiguous. In germline, CDR1 is KGHDR, CDR2 SFDVKD. V lost 8 bases and J lost 6, with 7 bases in between. The CDR3 is 11 residues long. CDR3 amino acids: CATNGSQPQHF. The CDR3 DNA follows: TGTGCCACCAACGGCTCTCAGCCCCAGCATTTT.

J is TRBJ2-2 and V is TRBV19, with D hard to call. The CDR3 is made up of 14 amino acids. The V end was cut by 5 bases, the J end by 4 bases, with 11 bases between. Germline V CDR1 and CDR2: LNHDA, SQIVND (reference sequence). CDR3 residues: CASSYPSPTGELFF. The CDR3 DNA reads as TGTGCCAGTAGTTACCCCAGCCCCACCGGGGAGCTGTTTTTT.

The chain joins TRBV5-4 to TRBJ1-2; possible D gene TRBD1, 5 bases. Germline V lookup: CDR1 SGHNT, CDR2 YYREEE (reference sequence). This CDR3 has 13 amino acids. The V gene lost 5 bases and the J gene lost 3 bases, with 11 bases spanning the gap. CDR3 nucleotide sequence: TGTGCCAGCAGGGGGGAAGCGGACTATGGCTACACCTTC. Protein: CASRGEADYGYTF.

The chain employs TRBV5-5 and TRBJ1-3; D remains ambiguous. Between the trimmed V and J ends, which lost 4 bases and 0 bases, there was a span of 17 bases. Per germline, CDR1 SGHKS and CDR2 YYEKEE (reference sequence). CDR3 size: 17 residues. Here the CDR3 DNA reads TGTGCCAGCAGCACACAAACTATCCCCAGCTCTGGAAACACCATATATTTT. Translated: CASSTQTIPSSGNTIYF.

J is TRBJ2-3 and V is TRBV28; D gene unclear. The CDR3 extends over 15 amino acids. Germline CDR1 and CDR2: MDHEN and SYDVKM. Trimming took 1 base from V and 0 from J, leaving 8 bases between them. CDR3 nucleotides: TGTGCCAGCAGTTTATCAAGATTAAGCACAGATACGCAGTATTTT. This sequence encodes CASSLSRLSTDTQYF.

The count of this clone is one. The chain has TRBV2 and TRBJ2-3; no clear D. Germline V gives CDR1 SNHLY, CDR2 FYNNEI. The V end was cut by 3 bases, the J end by 1 base, with 2 bases between. The CDR3 covers 12 residues. The CDR3 loop is CASSDGTDTQYF. The CDR3 DNA follows: TGTGCCAGCAGTGATGGCACAGATACGCAGTATTTT.

The rearrangement joins TRBV7-3 to TRBJ2-3; weak D call: TRBD1 (6 bases). V lost 1 base and J lost 6, with 14 bases in between. The CDR3 is made up of 15 amino acids. Germline CDR1 SGHTA, CDR2 FQGTGA. CDR3 nucleotides: TGTGCCAGCAGCTTAATTCAGGGGCCGACGGATACGCAGTATTTT. It encodes CASSLIQGPTDTQYF.

V is TRBV28 and J is TRBJ2-3, with TRBD1 matching over 11 bases. After removal of 2 bases from V and 5 bases from J, the junction contained 3 bases not matched to a gene. CDR1 and CDR2 (germline): MDHEN, SYDVKM. This CDR3 has 15 residues. CDR3 in DNA: TGTGCCAGCAGTTTAGGGACAGGGGGTGTAGATACGCAGTATTTT. It encodes CASSLGTGGVDTQYF. Complete variable domain (other parts from reference TRBV28 and TRBJ2-3): DVKVTQSSRYLVKRTGEKVFLECVQDMDHENMFWYRQDPGLGLRLIYFSYDVKMKEKGDIPEGYSVSREKKERFSLILESASTNQTSMYLCASSLGTGGVDTQYFGPGTRLTVL.

The rearrangement joins TRBV11-3 to TRBJ2-7; TRBD1 agrees at 7 bases. The germline V gene encodes CDR1 SGHNT and CDR2 YENEEA. With 5 bases clipped from V and 1 base from J, the junction kept 5 bases outside the gene matches. The CDR3 has 14 amino acids. CDR3 bases: TGTGCCAGCAGCACCCACAGGGGTTCCTACGAGCAGTACTTC. Encoded protein: CASSTHRGSYEQYF.

V is TRBV12-3 or TRBV12-4 and J is TRBJ1-5; 7 bases agree with TRBD1. The CDR3 runs to 13 residues. The junction had 4 bases not matched to a gene; V was cut back by 5 bases and J by 6 bases. The CDR3 sequence is CASSGRGVQPQHF. The CDR3 DNA reads as TGTGCCAGCAGTGGCAGGGGGGTTCAGCCCCAGCATTTT.

The V call is TRBV6-5, the J call TRBJ2-1; D is possibly TRBD2 (5 bases). CDR1 and CDR2 (germline): MNHEY, SVGAGI. The V gene lost 0 bases and the J gene lost 9 bases, with 18 bases spanning the gap. The CDR3 length is 16 residues. The CDR3 DNA is TGTGCCAGCAGTTACTCTGGCACTAGTCTTGTCGGTGAGCAGTTCTTC. Its translation is CASSYSGTSLVGEQFF.

V is TRBV7-8 and J is TRBJ1-2; no firm D call. Germline V gives CDR1 SGHVS, CDR2 FQNEAQ. The CDR3 has 14 amino acids. Trimming took off 5 bases at V and 8 bases at J, with 18 bases between the two ends. The CDR3 sequence is CASSLNVRHRGYTF. The CDR3 DNA reads as TGTGCCAGCAGCCTTAACGTGCGACACCGGGGCTACACCTTC.

This chain links TRBV6-1 with TRBJ1-2; 12 bases line up with TRBD1. Germline CDR1 MNHNS, CDR2 SASEGT. V gave up 1 base and J gave up 4 bases; unmatched junction bases: 7. The CDR3 is 17 amino acids. The CDR3 DNA is TGTGCCAGCAGTGAAGTACCGGGACAGGGGGCAGCCTATGGCTACACCTTC. Amino acid sequence: CASSEVPGQGAAYGYTF.

The V and J genes are TRBV6-1 and TRBJ1-5; D uncertain. With 2 bases removed from V and 4 bases from J, the gap between germline ends came to 3 bases. CDR1 is MNHNS, CDR2 SASEGT, per germline. The CDR3 is made up of 12 amino acids. CDR3 loop: CASSEWNQPQHF. The CDR3 DNA reads TGTGCCAGCAGTGAATGGAATCAGCCCCAGCATTTT.

The rearrangement uses TRBV29-1 and TRBJ2-1; D gene unclear. V lost 6 bases and J 6 bases, leaving 12 bases between the germline ends. The CDR3 has 12 residues. The germline CDR1 and CDR2 sequences are SQVTM and ANQGSEA. CDR3 bases: TGCAGCGTCCCACCTACTACCAATGAGCAGTTCTTC. Protein product: CSVPPTTNEQFF.

This chain links TRBV6-6 with TRBJ2-7; a possible D gene is TRBD1 (5 bases). V was shortened by 0 bases and J by 5 bases, with 8 bases between the two germline ends. Per germline, CDR1 MNHNY and CDR2 SVGAGI (reference sequence). The CDR3 consists of 13 residues. The CDR3 here is CASSYSPGNEQYF. The CDR3 coding sequence is TGTGCCAGCAGTTACTCTCCAGGGAACGAGCAGTACTTC.

The rearrangement links TRBV30 to TRBJ1-6, with a tentative D call TRBD1 (6 bases). This CDR3 region has 13 residues. V was trimmed by 0 bases and J by 9 bases, leaving 9 bases between them. Germline lookup yields CDR1 GTSNPN and CDR2 SVGIG (reference sequence). The CDR3 sequence: CAWSVQGRSPLHF. CDR3 coding DNA: TGTGCCTGGAGTGTTCAGGGGCGTTCACCCCTCCACTTT.

V gene TRBV9 combines with J gene TRBJ2-2; 7 positions agree with TRBD2. The germline V gene encodes CDR1 SGDLS and CDR2 YYNGEE. The CDR3 runs 15 residues. V gave up 2 bases and J gave up 6 bases; unmatched junction bases: 7. The CDR3 DNA reads as TGTGCCAGCAGCGTTGGACTAGGCCCAGCCGGGGAGCTGTTTTTT. This gives the protein CASSVGLGPAGELFF.